The 23 T cell receptor beta chains in this list originate from one sample, sequenced in a study of blood T cells in healthy people across ages. The authors ran a second PCR of roughly 6 to 12 cycles using a sample-barcoded 5' primer and a J-beta primer mix. TCRdb itself ran the 5' RACE reads through MiXCR, one entry per CDR3 protein. The sample records some 1.5 million distinct CDR3 sequences, approximately 28% being singletons. Specimen: blood. These receptors originate from a woman in her 30s in good health.

As concerns this clonotype: Since no conserved phenylalanine or tryptophan closes the CDR3, a read error is the likely cause. The CDR3 reads CSARDVEQFV. In DNA form, the CDR3 reads TGCAGTGCTAGGGATGTTGAGCAGTTCGTC. This chain uses TRBV20-1 with TRBJ2-1; no clear D. Germline values: CDR1 DFQATT, CDR2 SNEGSKA (reference sequence). This CDR3 region has 10 residues. The ends were cut back, 3 bases at V and 9 bases at J, with 6 bases in the middle.

The chain links TRBV5-1 to TRBJ1-5; a possible D gene is TRBD1 (5 bases). Trimming took off 0 bases at V and 1 base at J, with 8 bases between the two ends. Looked up from germline, CDR1 is SGHRS and CDR2 is YFSETQ. This CDR3 comprises 15 residues. CDR3 coding DNA: TGCGCCAGCAGCTTGGCAGGGAAGAGCAATCAGCCCCAGCATTTT. Its translation is CASSLAGKSNQPQHF.

For this clonotype: A read error may explain this, as a much larger clone is one base away. This rearrangement joins TRBV12-3 or TRBV12-4 to TRBJ2-5; no firm D call. V shed 2 bases and J shed 5 bases, with 12 bases lying between them. CDR3 length equals 14 residues. As DNA, the CDR3 is TGTGCCAGCAGTTTATGGTGGGGTCGGGAGACCCAGTACTTC. Its translation: CASSLWWGRETQYF.

This clonotype showed up just once. A much larger clone differs by one base, so this may be a read error. This chain uses TRBV20-1 with TRBJ2-7; TRBD2 matches 9 bases. CDR1 is DFQATT, CDR2 SNEGSKA, per germline (reference sequence). CDR3 length: 16 residues. V gave up 5 bases and J gave up 4 bases; unmatched junction bases: 15. The CDR3 DNA reads as TGCAGTGCTCAGTCGCTAGCGGGGACTCTCCGTTACGAGCAGTACTTC. This sequence encodes CSAQSLAGTLRYEQYF.

Only a few counts were recorded for this clonotype. V and J are TRBV3-1 and TRBJ2-1; 9 bases agree with TRBD2. J lost 7 bases, V lost 1 base, and 5 bases had no gene match. This CDR3 spans 15 amino acids. The germline CDR1 and CDR2 sequences are LGHDT and YNNKEL (reference sequence). DNA of the CDR3: TGTGCCAGCAGCCAAGGCGGGGGGGCTCGGAATGAGCAGTTCTTC. This sequence encodes CASSQGGGARNEQFF.

The chain recombines TRBV5-1 with TRBJ2-1; D gene ambiguous. Germline V gives CDR1 SGHRS, CDR2 YFSETQ. V dropped 0 bases and J dropped 6 bases, with 10 bases sitting between them. The length of the CDR3 is 14 residues. The CDR3 coding sequence is TGCGCCAGCAGCTTGGCCCTGAGTTTCAATGAGCAGTTCTTC. Translation gives CASSLALSFNEQFF.

This clonotype was seen more than once but under ten times. CDR3 in amino acids: CASSLKRVYDYFYNEQFF. Here the CDR3 DNA reads TGTGCCAGCAGCTTAAAGAGAGTTTACGACTACTTCTACAATGAGCAGTTCTTC. V usage is TRBV7-2 and J usage is TRBJ2-1, with D perhaps matching TRBD2 (5 bases). This CDR3 comprises 18 residues. Trimming took off 2 bases at V and 3 bases at J, with 20 bases between the two ends. CDR1 and CDR2 from the germline V gene are SGHTA and FQGNSA.

The chain couples TRBV5-1 to TRBJ1-4, with TRBD1 matching 8 bases. Germline V gene data show CDR1 as SGHRS and CDR2 as YFSETQ. CDR3 size: 15 residues. V lost 3 bases to trimming and J lost 7 bases; unmatched junction nucleotides: 8. The DNA for the CDR3 is TGCGCCAGCAGCTCAGTTCAGGGGGCGTCTGAAAAACTGTTTTTT. Translated: CASSSVQGASEKLFF.

The chain recombines TRBV20-1 with TRBJ2-5; tentatively, D is TRBD2 (5 bases). This CDR3 is 12 amino acids long. V lost 4 bases, J lost 5 bases, and 11 bases lay in between. CDR1 DFQATT and CDR2 SNEGSKA come from the germline V gene (reference sequence). In nucleotides, the CDR3 is TGCAGTGCTACCTTTTGGGAGGAGACCCAGTACTTC. This gives the protein CSATFWEETQYF.

The rearrangement links TRBV30 to TRBJ2-2; TRBD2 might be the D (6 bases). There are 15 residues in the CDR3. From germline, CDR1 is GTSNPN and CDR2 SVGIG (reference sequence). Trimming cost V 4 bases and J 6 bases, with 18 bases left between them. The CDR3 is CAWISGQGLSGELFF. The CDR3 bases are TGTGCCTGGATAAGCGGCCAGGGACTTTCCGGGGAGCTGTTTTTT.

The CDR3 reads CASSSWSPNYGYTF. CDR3 bases: TGTGCCAGCAGCTCCTGGAGTCCTAACTATGGCTACACCTTC. The rearrangement uses TRBV7-2 and TRBJ1-2; D is unresolved. V lost 4 bases to trimming and J lost 0 bases, with 9 bases between them. In germline, CDR1 is SGHTA, CDR2 FQGNSA. This CDR3 contains 14 residues.

Ten or more counts support this clonotype. The CDR3 sequence is CASSVGELAGGHETQYF. CDR3 sequence (DNA): TGTGCCAGCAGCGTAGGGGAGCTAGCGGGGGGACATGAGACCCAGTACTTC. This chain joins TRBV9 and TRBJ2-5; 11 bases line up with TRBD2. The J segment lost 5 bases and the V segment lost 0 bases, leaving 9 bases of the junction unmatched. Germline CDR1 SGDLS, CDR2 YYNGEE. The CDR3 runs 17 residues. Variable domain in full (rest from reference TRBV9 and TRBJ2-5): DSGVTQTPKHLITATGQRVTLRCSPRSGDLSVYWYQQSLDQGLQFLIQYYNGEERAKGNILERFSAQQFPDLHSELNLSSLELGDSALYFCASSVGELAGGHETQYFGPGTRLLVL.

This clonotype turned up a few times. The chain recombines TRBV7-6 with TRBJ2-7; 7 bases match TRBD1. Germline V lookup: CDR1 SGHVS, CDR2 FNYEAQ. The CDR3 extends over 15 amino acids. V lost 5 bases, J lost 3 bases, and 10 bases stayed unmatched. The DNA of the CDR3 is TGTGCCAGCAGCCCCGAGACAGGGTTCCACTACGAGCAGTACTTC. This codes for CASSPETGFHYEQYF.

This chain joins TRBV7-2 and TRBJ1-2, with D possibly TRBD1 on 5 matching bases. The CDR3 has 14 amino acids. CDR1 SGHTA and CDR2 FQGNSA come from the germline V gene. Trimming removed 5 bases at V and 3 bases at J, with 13 bases between. CDR3 amino acids: CASSRSGGDYGYTF. In nucleotides, the CDR3 is TGTGCCAGCAGCCGTTCCGGGGGGGACTATGGCTACACCTTC.

Concerning this clonotype itself: One base away lies a much larger clone, so this may be a sequencing read error. V gene TRBV7-2 combines with J gene TRBJ2-5; D is perhaps TRBD1 (5 bases). The CDR3 contains 15 residues. The V end lost 4 bases, the J end lost 11 bases, and 23 bases lay between the germline ends. In germline, CDR1 is SGHTA, CDR2 FQGNSA. The CDR3 coding sequence is TGTGCCAGCAGCTCCCGAGCCTGGGGCGGAAATGAGCAGTACTTC. Translation gives CASSSRAWGGNEQYF.

With respect to this clonotype: The germline gene is not matched at one end of the junction; a read error may be the cause. The V gene is TRBV12-3 or TRBV12-4, the J gene TRBJ1-4; 7 bases match TRBD1. This CDR3 is 15 amino acids long. The CDR3 is CATSHRGTTNEKLFF. CDR3 DNA: TGTGCCACCAGTCACAGGGGTACAACTAATGAAAAACTGTTTTTT.

The chain links TRBV7-9 to TRBJ2-7; D is ambiguous. The CDR3 extends over 14 amino acids. The germline V gene has CDR1 SEHNR and CDR2 FQNEAQ (reference sequence). The V gene lost 7 bases and the J gene lost 0 bases, with 13 bases spanning the gap. The DNA of the CDR3 is TGTGCCAGCACCGTTGACGCTTACTCCTACGAGCAGTACTTC. This gives the protein CASTVDAYSYEQYF.

The table lists this clonotype with many counts. The chain couples TRBV6-5 to TRBJ2-7; D could derive from TRBD1 or TRBD2 (5 bases each). This CDR3 has 12 amino acids. Germline V gene sequence: CDR1 MNHEY, CDR2 SVGAGI. Trimming removed 8 bases at V and 4 bases at J, with 12 bases between. For the CDR3, the DNA is TGTGCCAGCCGGGACCCAGGATACGAGCAGTACTTC. Translated: CASRDPGYEQYF.

To note about this clonotype: At one of its ends the junction is not consistent with the germline gene, which may arise from a read error. The V call is TRBV7-2, the J call TRBJ2-5; perhaps TRBD2 as D (5 bases). This CDR3 spans 16 amino acids. Germline CDR1 SGHTA, CDR2 FQGNSA. The CDR3 DNA reads TGTGCCAACAGCCCCAATTTCGGGCTAGCCGGGGTAACCCAGTACTTC. Protein: CANSPNFGLAGVTQYF. Full variable domain (rest looked up from reference TRBV7-2 and TRBJ2-5): GAGVSQSPSNKVTEKGKDVELRCDPISGHTALYWYRQSLGQGLEFLIYFQGNSAPDKSGLPSDRFSAERTGGSVSTLTIQRTQQEDSAVYLCANSPNFGLAGVTQYFGPGTRLLVL.

This clonotype was counted between two and nine times. The J gene is TRBJ1-2, the V gene TRBV14; D is perhaps TRBD1 (5 bases). Trimming pared 1 base from V and 0 bases from J, leaving 12 bases between. CDR1 is SGHDN, CDR2 FVKESK, per germline. This CDR3 contains 16 residues. The CDR3 DNA sequence: TGTGCCAGCAGCCAAGGGGTTTACAGGACTAACTATGGCTACACCTTC. It is translated as CASSQGVYRTNYGYTF. Variable domain in full (rest from reference TRBV14 and TRBJ1-2): EAGVTQFPSHSVIEKGQTVTLRCDPISGHDNLYWYRRVMGKEIKFLLHFVKESKQDESGMPNNRFLAERTGGTYSTLKVQPAELEDSGVYFCASSQGVYRTNYGYTFGSGTRLTVV.

The V and J genes are TRBV5-1 and TRBJ2-1, with 7 bases identical to TRBD2. V was pared by 0 bases and J by 0 bases, with 12 bases of the junction left unmatched. Germline CDR1 is SGHRS and CDR2 is YFSETQ. The CDR3 spans 19 residues. For the CDR3, the DNA is TGCGCCAGCAGCTTGGCCGGTGTTACTAGCGCGCGCTCCTACAATGAGCAGTTCTTC. It translates to CASSLAGVTSARSYNEQFF.

In its sample, this clonotype was seen a few times. The chain combines TRBV27 with TRBJ2-3; TRBD1 agrees at 7 bases. Germline CDR1 reads MNHEY; CDR2 reads SMNVEV (reference sequence). The CDR3 totals 14 residues. Trimming removed 7 bases from V and 1 base from J; junction bases left unmatched: 5. CDR3 amino acids: CASNQGDGTDTQYF. DNA of the CDR3: TGTGCCAGCAACCAGGGGGATGGCACAGATACGCAGTATTTT.

This clonotype turned up a few times. V and J are TRBV20-1 and TRBJ2-3; TRBD2 aligns across 9 bases. With 7 bases clipped from V and 2 bases from J, the junction kept 4 bases outside the gene matches. Germline CDR1 is DFQATT and CDR2 is SNEGSKA (reference sequence). This CDR3 has 13 amino acids. The CDR3 spells CSVPSGATDTQYF. The CDR3 DNA reads TGCAGTGTCCCTAGCGGGGCCACAGATACGCAGTATTTT.